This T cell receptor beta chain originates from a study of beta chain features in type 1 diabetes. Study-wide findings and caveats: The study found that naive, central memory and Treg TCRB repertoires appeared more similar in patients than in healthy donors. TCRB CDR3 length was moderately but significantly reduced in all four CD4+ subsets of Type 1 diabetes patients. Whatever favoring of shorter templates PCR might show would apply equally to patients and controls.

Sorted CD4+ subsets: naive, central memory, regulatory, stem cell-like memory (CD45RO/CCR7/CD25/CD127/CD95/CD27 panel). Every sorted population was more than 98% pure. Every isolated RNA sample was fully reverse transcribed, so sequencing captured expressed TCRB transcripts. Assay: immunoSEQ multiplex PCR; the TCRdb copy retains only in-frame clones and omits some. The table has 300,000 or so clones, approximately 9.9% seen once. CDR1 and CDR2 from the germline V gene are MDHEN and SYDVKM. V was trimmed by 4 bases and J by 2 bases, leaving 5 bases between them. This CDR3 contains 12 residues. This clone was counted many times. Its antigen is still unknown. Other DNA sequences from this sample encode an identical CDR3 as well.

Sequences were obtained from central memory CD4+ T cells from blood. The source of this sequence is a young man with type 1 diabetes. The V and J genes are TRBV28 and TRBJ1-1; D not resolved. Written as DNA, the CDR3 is TGTGCCAGCAGTTCCAGTAACACTGAAGCTTTCTTT. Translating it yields CASSSSNTEAFF.